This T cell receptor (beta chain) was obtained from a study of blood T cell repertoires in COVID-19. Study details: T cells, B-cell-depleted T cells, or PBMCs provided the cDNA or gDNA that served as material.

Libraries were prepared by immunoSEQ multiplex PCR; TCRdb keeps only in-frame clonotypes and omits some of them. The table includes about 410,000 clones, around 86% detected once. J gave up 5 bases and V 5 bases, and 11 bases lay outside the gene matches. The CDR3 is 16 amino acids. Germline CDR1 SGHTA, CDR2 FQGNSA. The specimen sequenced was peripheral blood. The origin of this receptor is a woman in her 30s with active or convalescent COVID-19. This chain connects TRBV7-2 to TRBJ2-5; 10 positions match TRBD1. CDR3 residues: CASSKGQGHAGETQYF. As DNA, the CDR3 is TGTGCCAGCAGCAAGGGACAGGGGCACGCGGGGGAGACCCAGTACTTC.